The 8 T cell receptor beta chains reported below all come from one sample, sequenced in a study of Graves' ophthalmopathy and Graves' hyperthyroidism. RNA transcripts were the source from which TCR beta CDR3 regions were amplified. In the first round, RT-PCR was carried out with HTBI primers, and a multiplex PCR formed the second round. One entry per CDR3 protein results from TCRdb running MiXCR on the multiplex PCR reads. This sample yields tens of thousands of distinct CDR3 sequences, of which approximately 50% are seen a single time; 4.5% to 5% belongs to the top ten. The sample was peripheral blood. The receptors originated from an adult woman with Graves' ophthalmopathy.

For the CDR3, the DNA is TGTGCCAGCAGCTCGGGACCGCAGAGCTCCTACGAGCAGTACTTC. Amino acid sequence: CASSSGPQSSYEQYF. This chain connects TRBV7-3 to TRBJ2-7; D is perhaps TRBD1 or TRBD2 (5 bases each). V dropped 4 bases and J dropped 0 bases, with 13 bases sitting between them. Germline-derived CDR1 and CDR2 are SGHTA and FQGTGA. The CDR3 consists of 15 residues.

The rearrangement links TRBV11-2 to TRBJ2-7, with TRBD2 as a possible D gene (6 bases). The CDR3 is made up of 15 amino acids. Looked up from germline, CDR1 is SGHAT and CDR2 is FQNNGV. Trimming removed 3 bases at V and 6 bases at J, with 18 bases between. The CDR3 nucleotides are TGTGCCAGCAGCTTGGGATCCGGGGGTGGGGGCGAGCAGTACTTC. Protein sequence: CASSLGSGGGGEQYF.

This clonotype was counted many times. The chain employs TRBV5-4 and TRBJ2-7; weak D call: TRBD2 (6 bases). V shed 5 bases and J shed 6 bases, with 18 bases lying between them. From germline, CDR1 is SGHNT and CDR2 YYREEE (reference sequence). The CDR3 has 14 amino acids. The CDR3 DNA reads as TGTGCCAGCAGAAGGGACTCTTCGCATGGCGAGCAGTACTTC. The encoded protein is CASRRDSSHGEQYF.

The genes are TRBV20-1 and TRBJ1-4; D is unresolved. There are 13 residues in the CDR3. Germline CDR1 and CDR2: DFQATT and SNEGSKA (reference sequence). The CDR3 spells CRAEWRANEKLFF. Here the CDR3 DNA reads TGCAGGGCGGAGTGGCGGGCTAATGAAAAACTGTTTTTT.

In this sample, this clonotype turned up once. The chain uses TRBV20-1 and TRBJ2-1; 13 bases are shared with TRBD2. The CDR3 length is 14 residues. Germline V gives CDR1 DFQATT, CDR2 SNEGSKA (reference sequence). V lost 5 bases, J lost 8 bases, and 6 bases stayed unmatched. The CDR3 is CSAVRTSGGHEQFF. As DNA, the CDR3 is TGCAGTGCTGTCCGGACTAGCGGGGGTCATGAGCAGTTCTTC.

Comments on this clonotype: Its ends do not fully match the called genes, so a read error is possible. The chain recombines TRBV19 with TRBJ2-7; TRBD2 matches 11 bases. The CDR3 is made up of 16 amino acids. Germline CDR1 and CDR2: LNHDA and SQIVND (reference sequence). This chain's CDR3 is CASSKLAGGPAGELYF. DNA of the CDR3: TGTGCCAGTAGTAAATTAGCGGGAGGGCCAGCCGGGGAGCTGTACTTC.

This clonotype appeared a few times. This chain's CDR3 is CSVDRGLAGYTF. The CDR3 coding sequence is TGCAGCGTTGACAGGGGGCTTGCGGGCTACACCTTC. This chain connects TRBV29-1 to TRBJ1-2; 8 bases align to TRBD1. V lost 3 bases and J lost 8; bases outside the gene matches: 5. Per the germline V gene, CDR1 is SQVTM and CDR2 is ANQGSEA. The CDR3 runs 12 residues.

This CDR3 is CASSMSPGLANTGELFF. For the CDR3, the DNA is TGTGCCAGCAGCATGAGCCCCGGACTCGCCAACACCGGGGAGCTGTTTTTT. The V and J genes are TRBV9 and TRBJ2-2; a weak D match, TRBD2 (5 bases). V lost 4 bases and J 2 bases, leaving 18 bases between the germline ends. CDR3 length equals 17 residues. CDR1 and CDR2 (germline): SGDLS, YYNGEE.